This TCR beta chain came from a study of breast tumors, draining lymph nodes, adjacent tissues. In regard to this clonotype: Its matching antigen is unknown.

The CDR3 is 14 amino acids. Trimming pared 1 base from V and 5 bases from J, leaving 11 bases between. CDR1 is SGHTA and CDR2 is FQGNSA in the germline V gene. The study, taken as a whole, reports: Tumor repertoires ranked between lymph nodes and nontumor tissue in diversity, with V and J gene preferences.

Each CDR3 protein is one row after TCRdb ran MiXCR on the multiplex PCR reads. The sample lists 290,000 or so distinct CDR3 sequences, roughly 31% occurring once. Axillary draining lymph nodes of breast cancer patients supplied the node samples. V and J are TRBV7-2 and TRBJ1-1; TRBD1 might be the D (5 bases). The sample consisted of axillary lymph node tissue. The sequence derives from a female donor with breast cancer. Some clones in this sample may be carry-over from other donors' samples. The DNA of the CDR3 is TGTGCCAGCAGCTTAGGGCCAGGGTGGACTGAAGCTTTCTTT. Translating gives CASSLGPGWTEAFF.